The 13 T cell receptor beta chains below all came from one sample that was sequenced in a study of cytomegalovirus exposure and HLA in healthy donors. Vbeta (60) and Jbeta (13) primers were used in the PCR. Sequencing used immunoSEQ multiplex PCR; TCRdb keeps in-frame clones, though not all of them. The sample contains 150,000 to 200,000 clones, roughly 10% of which appear only once. The specimen sequenced was PBMCs. These receptors came from a woman under 40 in good health and CMV-seropositive.

In its sample, this clone was seen a few times. V usage is TRBV15 and J usage is TRBJ1-1; D perhaps matches TRBD1 (6 bases). The V and J ends lost 3 bases and 0 bases respectively, with 11 bases between them. Per germline, CDR1 LNHNV and CDR2 YYDKDF (reference sequence). The CDR3 spans 15 residues. This CDR3 is CATSRDSGMNTEAFF. The CDR3 nucleotides read TGTGCCACCAGCAGGGACAGCGGAATGAACACTGAAGCTTTCTTT. Variable domain in full (rest from reference TRBV15 and TRBJ1-1): DAMVIQNPRYQVTQFGKPVTLSCSQTLNHNVMYWYQQKSSQAPKLLFHYYDKDFNNEADTPDNFQSRRPNTSFCFLDIRSPGLGDTAMYLCATSRDSGMNTEAFFGQGTRLTVV.

The chain combines TRBV13 with TRBJ2-7; D perhaps matches TRBD2 (6 bases). The CDR3 totals 14 residues. Germline V gives CDR1 PRHDT, CDR2 FYEKMQ (reference sequence). The V gene lost 2 bases and the J gene lost 7 bases, with 15 bases spanning the gap. The CDR3: CASSLHPGVGEQYF. The CDR3 DNA reads TGTGCCAGCAGCTTACATCCGGGGGTGGGAGAGCAGTACTTC.

This CDR3 is CASQGAYHEQYF. The CDR3 nucleotides are TGTGCCAGTCAAGGGGCTTACCACGAGCAGTACTTC. V gene TRBV2 combines with J gene TRBJ2-7; TRBD1 might be the D (5 bases). There are 12 residues in the CDR3. The ends were cut back, 9 bases at V and 5 bases at J, with 14 bases in the middle. Germline loops: CDR1 SNHLY, CDR2 FYNNEI. Full variable domain (rest looked up from reference TRBV2 and TRBJ2-7): EPEVTQTPSHQVTQMGQEVILRCVPISNHLYFYWYRQILGQKVEFLVSFYNNEISEKSEIFDDQFSVERPDGSNFTLKIRSTKLEDSAMYFCASQGAYHEQYFGPGTRLTVT.

As regards this clone: This sample also contains other DNA sequences that code for the same CDR3. This chain connects TRBV5-1 to TRBJ2-1; 7 bases match TRBD2. Germline V gene lookup returns CDR1 SGHRS and CDR2 YFSETQ. This CDR3 spans 15 amino acids. Germline trimming cut 0 bases from V and 5 bases from J; bases unmatched to any gene: 5. The CDR3 spells CASSLEAGAHNEQFF. The CDR3 region has the DNA TGCGCCAGCAGCTTGGAGGCGGGAGCTCACAATGAGCAGTTCTTC.

This clone showed up just a few times. This rearrangement joins TRBV18 to TRBJ2-5; TRBD2 is a possible D gene (5 bases). V was cut by 2 bases and J by 4 bases, with 8 bases left in between. The CDR3 has 13 residues. The V gene's germline CDR1 is KGHSH and CDR2 LQKENI. CDR3 nucleotides: TGTGCCAGCTCACCAAATACTAGAGAGACCCAGTACTTC. Protein: CASSPNTRETQYF. The complete variable domain, with remaining parts taken from reference TRBV18 and TRBJ2-5, reads NAGVMQNPRHLVRRRGQEARLRCSPMKGHSHVYWYRQLPEEGLKFMVYLQKENIIDESGMPKERFSAEFPKEGPSILRIQQVVRGDSAAYFCASSPNTRETQYFGPGTRLLVL.

A few counts support this clone. The gene calls are TRBV4-2 and TRBJ2-1; 7 nucleotides match TRBD2. The germline CDR1 and CDR2 sequences are LGHNA and YNFKEQ. V lost 1 base and J lost 0; bases outside the gene matches: 9. This CDR3 contains 18 residues. This chain's CDR3 is CASSQGVPGGSSYNEQFF. The CDR3 bases are TGTGCCAGCAGCCAAGGGGTACCGGGCGGGAGCTCCTACAATGAGCAGTTCTTC.

In its sample, this clone was seen a few times. The chain combines TRBV23-1 with TRBJ1-4; 9 bases agree with TRBD1. TRBV23-1 is marked as an open reading frame, function uncertain. The CDR3 is 15 residues long. J lost 6 bases, V lost 6 bases, and 8 bases had no gene match. The CDR3, as DNA: TGCGCCAGCAGGGAGGGGACAGGGCTTGATGAAAAACTGTTTTTT. It specifies CASREGTGLDEKLFF.

This clone turned up a few times. This sequence joins TRBV7-9 and TRBJ2-1; 11 nucleotides agree with TRBD2. The CDR3 sequence is 19 residues long. Germline V gives CDR1 SEHNR, CDR2 FQNEAQ (reference sequence). V shed 4 bases and J 0 bases; nucleotides not matched to a gene: 11. This chain's CDR3 is CASSSPTSGSGLSYNEQFF. In DNA form, the CDR3 reads TGTGCCAGCAGCTCCCCCACTAGCGGGAGTGGTCTCTCCTACAATGAGCAGTTCTTC.

The chain has TRBV7-6 and TRBJ2-2, with TRBD1 matching 11 bases. Per the germline V gene, CDR1 is SGHVS and CDR2 is FNYEAQ. V gave up 3 bases and J gave up 3 bases; unmatched junction bases: 9. The CDR3 totals 18 residues. For the CDR3, the DNA is TGTGCCAGCAGCTTCGCGACAAAGGGACAGGGGGACACCGGGGAGCTGTTTTTT. Translating it yields CASSFATKGQGDTGELFF. The full variable domain, in which reference TRBV7-6 and TRBJ2-2 provide the parts outside the CDR3, is GAGVSQSPRYKVTKRGQDVALRCDPISGHVSLYWYRQALGQGPEFLTYFNYEAQQDKSGLPNDRFSAERPEGSISTLTIQRTEQRDSAMYRCASSFATKGQGDTGELFFGEGSRLTVL.

This clone was counted a few times. The chain has TRBV4-1 and TRBJ2-2; 10 nucleotides align to TRBD1. Germline trimming cut 0 bases from V and 5 bases from J; bases unmatched to any gene: 9. The germline CDR1 and CDR2 sequences are MGHRA and YSYEKL. CDR3 size: 18 residues. The CDR3, as DNA: TGCGCCAGCAGCCAAGACCACCAGGACAGGGGGTTAACCGGGGAGCTGTTTTTT. Translation gives CASSQDHQDRGLTGELFF.

Ten or more counts support this clone. V usage is TRBV5-4 and J usage is TRBJ2-2; no clear D gene. The CDR3 covers 17 residues. Germline V gene lookup returns CDR1 SGHNT and CDR2 YYREEE (reference sequence). V was shortened by 1 base and J by 0 bases, with 13 bases between the two germline ends. The chain's CDR3 is CASSLRFARSNTGELFF. The CDR3 coding sequence is TGTGCCAGCAGCTTGAGATTCGCCCGGTCGAACACCGGGGAGCTGTTTTTT.

V usage is TRBV4-1 and J usage is TRBJ2-7; 7 bases are a match to TRBD2. CDR1 is MGHRA, CDR2 YSYEKL, per germline. V was pared by 2 bases and J by 5 bases, with 9 bases of the junction left unmatched. The CDR3 spans 15 residues. The CDR3 reads CASSQWGGVFDEQYF. The CDR3 DNA follows: TGCGCCAGCAGCCAATGGGGGGGAGTTTTCGACGAGCAGTACTTC.

The chain recombines TRBV5-1 with TRBJ2-7, with TRBD1 as a possible D gene (6 bases). The CDR3 spans 15 residues. The V end lost 4 bases, the J end lost 0 bases, and 14 bases lay between the germline ends. CDR1 is SGHRS, CDR2 YFSETQ, per germline. CDR3 region: CASSQKTGTSYEQYF. CDR3 nucleotide sequence: TGCGCCAGCAGCCAAAAAACAGGGACCTCCTACGAGCAGTACTTC.